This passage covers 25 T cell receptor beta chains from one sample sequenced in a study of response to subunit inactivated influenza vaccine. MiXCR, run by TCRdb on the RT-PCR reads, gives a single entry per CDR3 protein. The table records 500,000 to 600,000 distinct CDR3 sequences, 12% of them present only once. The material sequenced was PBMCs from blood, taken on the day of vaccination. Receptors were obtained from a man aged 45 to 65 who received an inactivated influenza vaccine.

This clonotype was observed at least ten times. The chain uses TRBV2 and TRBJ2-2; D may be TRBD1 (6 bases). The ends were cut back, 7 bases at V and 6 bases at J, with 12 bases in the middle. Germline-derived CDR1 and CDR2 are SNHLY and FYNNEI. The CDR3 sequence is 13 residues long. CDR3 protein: CASTPQGSGELFF. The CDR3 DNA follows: TGTGCCAGCACCCCACAGGGTTCCGGGGAGCTGTTTTTT.

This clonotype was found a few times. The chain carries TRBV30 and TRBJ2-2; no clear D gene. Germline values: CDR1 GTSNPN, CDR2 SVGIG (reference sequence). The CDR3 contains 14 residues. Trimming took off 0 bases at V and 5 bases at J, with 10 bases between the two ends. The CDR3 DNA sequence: TGTGCCTGGAGTGTCCTACCTGGAACCGGGGAGCTGTTTTTT. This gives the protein CAWSVLPGTGELFF.

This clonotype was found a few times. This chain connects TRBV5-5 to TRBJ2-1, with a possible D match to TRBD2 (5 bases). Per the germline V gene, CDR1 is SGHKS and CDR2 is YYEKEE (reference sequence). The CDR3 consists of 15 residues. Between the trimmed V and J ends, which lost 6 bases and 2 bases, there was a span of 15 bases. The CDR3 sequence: CASTIWAEAYNEQFF. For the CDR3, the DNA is TGTGCCAGCACCATCTGGGCGGAGGCCTACAATGAGCAGTTCTTC.

For the CDR3, the DNA is TGTGCCAGCAGCTTAGTTGCCAGACACGGGGAGCTGTTTTTT. It codes for CASSLVARHGELFF. The V and J genes are TRBV11-2 and TRBJ2-2; D ambiguous. With 1 base removed from V and 7 bases from J, the gap between germline ends came to 10 bases. The germline gives CDR1 SGHAT, CDR2 FQNNGV. CDR3 length: 14 residues.

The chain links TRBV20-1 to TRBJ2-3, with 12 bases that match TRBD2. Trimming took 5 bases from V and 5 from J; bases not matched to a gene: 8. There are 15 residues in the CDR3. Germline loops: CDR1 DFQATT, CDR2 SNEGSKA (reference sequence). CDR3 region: CSAHTSGRLRDTQYF. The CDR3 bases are TGCAGTGCTCATACTAGCGGGAGGTTAAGAGATACGCAGTATTTT.

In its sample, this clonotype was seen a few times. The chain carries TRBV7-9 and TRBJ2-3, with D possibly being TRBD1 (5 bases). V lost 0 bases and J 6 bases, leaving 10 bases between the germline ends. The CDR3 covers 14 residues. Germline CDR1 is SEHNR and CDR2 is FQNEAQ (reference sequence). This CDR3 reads CASSLAQAGDTQYF. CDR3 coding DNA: TGTGCCAGCAGCTTAGCACAGGCTGGTGATACGCAGTATTTT. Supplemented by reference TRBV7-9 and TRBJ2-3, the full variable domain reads DTGVSQNPRHKITKRGQNVTFRCDPISEHNRLYWYRQTLGQGPEFLTYFQNEAQLEKSRLLSDRFSAERPKGSFSTLEIQRTEQGDSAMYLCASSLAQAGDTQYFGPGTRLTVL.

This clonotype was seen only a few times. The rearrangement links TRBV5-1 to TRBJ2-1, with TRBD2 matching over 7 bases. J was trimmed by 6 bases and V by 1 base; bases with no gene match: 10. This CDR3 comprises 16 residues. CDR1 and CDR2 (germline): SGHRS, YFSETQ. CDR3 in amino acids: CASSLSPGGGSNEQFF. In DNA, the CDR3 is TGCGCCAGCAGCTTGTCCCCAGGCGGGGGATCCAATGAGCAGTTCTTC.

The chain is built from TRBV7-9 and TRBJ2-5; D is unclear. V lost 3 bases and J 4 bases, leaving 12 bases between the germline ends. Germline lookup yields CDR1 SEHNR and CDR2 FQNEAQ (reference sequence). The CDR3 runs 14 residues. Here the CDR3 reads CASSFLASGETQYF. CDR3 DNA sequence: TGTGCCAGCAGCTTTTTGGCGAGTGGAGAGACCCAGTACTTC.

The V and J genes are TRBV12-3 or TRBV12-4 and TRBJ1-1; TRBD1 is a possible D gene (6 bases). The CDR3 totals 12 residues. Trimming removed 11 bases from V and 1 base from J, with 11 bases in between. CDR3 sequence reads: CAGGQGNTEAFF. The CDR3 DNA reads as TGTGCCGGGGGGCAGGGGAACACTGAAGCTTTCTTT.

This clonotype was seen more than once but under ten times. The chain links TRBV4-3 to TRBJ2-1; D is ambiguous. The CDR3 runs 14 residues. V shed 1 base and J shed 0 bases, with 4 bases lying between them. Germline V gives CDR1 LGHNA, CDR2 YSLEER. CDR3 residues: CASSQVNSYNEQFF. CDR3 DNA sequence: TGCGCCAGCAGCCAAGTTAACTCCTACAATGAGCAGTTCTTC.

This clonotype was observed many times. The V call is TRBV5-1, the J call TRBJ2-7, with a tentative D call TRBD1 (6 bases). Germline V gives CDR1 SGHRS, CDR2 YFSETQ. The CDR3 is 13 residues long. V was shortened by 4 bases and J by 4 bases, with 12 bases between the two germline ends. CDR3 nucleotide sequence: TGCGCCAGCAGCCCCCCTACAGGGTACGAGCAGTACTTC. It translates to CASSPPTGYEQYF. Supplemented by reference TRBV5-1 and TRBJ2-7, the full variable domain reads KAGVTQTPRYLIKTRGQQVTLSCSPISGHRSVSWYQQTPGQGLQFLFEYFSETQRNKGNFPGRFSGRQFSNSRSEMNVSTLELGDSALYLCASSPPTGYEQYFGPGTRLTVT.

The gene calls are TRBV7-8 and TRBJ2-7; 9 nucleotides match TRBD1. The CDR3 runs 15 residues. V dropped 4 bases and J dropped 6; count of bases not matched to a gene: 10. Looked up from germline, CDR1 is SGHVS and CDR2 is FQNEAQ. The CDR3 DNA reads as TGTGCCAGCAGCTCATCACAGGGGGCAAGGAGCGAGCAGTACTTC. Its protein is CASSSSQGARSEQYF.

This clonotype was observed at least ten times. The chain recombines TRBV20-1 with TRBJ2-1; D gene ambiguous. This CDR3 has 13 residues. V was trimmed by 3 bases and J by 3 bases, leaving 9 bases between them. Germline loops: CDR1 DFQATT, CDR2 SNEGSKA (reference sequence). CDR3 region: CSARGSDYNEQFF. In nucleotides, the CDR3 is TGCAGTGCTAGGGGCTCCGACTACAATGAGCAGTTCTTC.

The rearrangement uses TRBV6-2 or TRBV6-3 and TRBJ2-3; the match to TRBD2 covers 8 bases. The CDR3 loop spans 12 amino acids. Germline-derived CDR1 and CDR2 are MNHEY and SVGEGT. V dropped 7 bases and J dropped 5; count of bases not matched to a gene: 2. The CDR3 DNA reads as TGTGCCAGCAACCTAGCGGGAGATACGCAGTATTTT. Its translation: CASNLAGDTQYF.

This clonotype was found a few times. The CDR3 is CASSPDRGNREQYF. In DNA, the CDR3 is TGTGCCAGCAGCCCTGACAGGGGCAATCGTGAGCAGTACTTC. The V call is TRBV6-1, the J call TRBJ2-7, with TRBD1 matching over 8 bases. The CDR3 runs 14 residues. The germline V gene has CDR1 MNHNS and CDR2 SASEGT. V lost 6 bases, J lost 7 bases, and 11 bases stayed unmatched.

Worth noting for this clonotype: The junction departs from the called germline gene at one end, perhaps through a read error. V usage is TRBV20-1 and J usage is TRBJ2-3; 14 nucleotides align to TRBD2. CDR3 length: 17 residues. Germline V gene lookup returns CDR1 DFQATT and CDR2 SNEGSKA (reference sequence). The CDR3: CCARGAGLAGGTDTQYF. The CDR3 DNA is TGCTGTGCTAGAGGTGCGGGACTAGCGGGAGGCACAGATACGCAGTATTTT.

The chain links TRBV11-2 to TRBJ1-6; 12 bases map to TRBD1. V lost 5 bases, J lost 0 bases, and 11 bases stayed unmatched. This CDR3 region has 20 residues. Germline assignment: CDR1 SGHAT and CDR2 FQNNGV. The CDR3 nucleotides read TGTGCCAGCAGCCCACATACCGGGACAGGGGGCATCTCCTATAATTCACCCCTCCACTTT. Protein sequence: CASSPHTGTGGISYNSPLHF.

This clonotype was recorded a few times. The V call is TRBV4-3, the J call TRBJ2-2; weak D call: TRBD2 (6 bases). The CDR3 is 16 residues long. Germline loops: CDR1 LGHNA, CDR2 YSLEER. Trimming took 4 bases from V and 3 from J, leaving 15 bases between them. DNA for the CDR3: TGCGCCAGCAGCCTCTGGGACGGGGGATACACCGGGGAGCTGTTTTTT. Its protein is CASSLWDGGYTGELFF.

CDR3 amino acids: CASSGGTSVAYEQYF. CDR3 DNA sequence: TGCGCCAGCAGCGGGGGGACTAGCGTTGCCTACGAGCAGTACTTC. The chain links TRBV5-1 to TRBJ2-7; 10 bases map to TRBD2. The CDR3 consists of 15 residues. From germline, CDR1 is SGHRS and CDR2 YFSETQ. V was pared by 4 bases and J by 2 bases, with 6 bases of the junction left unmatched.

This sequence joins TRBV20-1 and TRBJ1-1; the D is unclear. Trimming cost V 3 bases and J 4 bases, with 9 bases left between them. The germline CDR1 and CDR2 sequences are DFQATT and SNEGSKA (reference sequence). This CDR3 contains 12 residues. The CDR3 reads CSASRVATEAFF. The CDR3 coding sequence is TGCAGTGCTAGTAGGGTGGCCACTGAAGCTTTCTTT.

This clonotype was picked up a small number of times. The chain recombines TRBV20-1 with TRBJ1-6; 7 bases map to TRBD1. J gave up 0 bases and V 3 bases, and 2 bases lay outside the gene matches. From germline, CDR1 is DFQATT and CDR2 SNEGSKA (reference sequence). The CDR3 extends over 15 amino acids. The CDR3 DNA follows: TGCAGTGCTAGGGGGGACAGCTCCTATAATTCACCCCTCCACTTT. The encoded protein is CSARGDSSYNSPLHF.

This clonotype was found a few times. The CDR3 here is CSVRTGGTGELFF. In nucleotides, the CDR3 is TGCAGCGTAAGGACAGGCGGTACCGGGGAGCTGTTTTTT. V usage is TRBV29-1 and J usage is TRBJ2-2; 7 positions agree with TRBD1. Germline-derived CDR1 and CDR2 are SQVTM and ANQGSEA. The V and J ends lost 6 bases and 5 bases, in that order; junction bases with no gene match: 6. This CDR3 has 13 residues.

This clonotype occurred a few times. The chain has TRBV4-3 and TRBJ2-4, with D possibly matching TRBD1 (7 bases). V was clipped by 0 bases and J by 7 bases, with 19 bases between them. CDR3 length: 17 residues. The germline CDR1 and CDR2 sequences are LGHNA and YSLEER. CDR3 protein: CASSQEVGRGAKNIQYF. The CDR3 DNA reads TGCGCCAGCAGCCAAGAAGTGGGCAGGGGGGCAAAGAACATTCAGTACTTC.

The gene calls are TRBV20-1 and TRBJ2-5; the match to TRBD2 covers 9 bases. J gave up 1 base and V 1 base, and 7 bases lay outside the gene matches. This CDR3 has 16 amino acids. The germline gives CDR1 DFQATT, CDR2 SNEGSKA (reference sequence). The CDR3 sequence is CSARVRLAEAQETQYF. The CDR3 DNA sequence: TGCAGTGCTAGAGTGCGACTAGCGGAAGCCCAAGAGACCCAGTACTTC.

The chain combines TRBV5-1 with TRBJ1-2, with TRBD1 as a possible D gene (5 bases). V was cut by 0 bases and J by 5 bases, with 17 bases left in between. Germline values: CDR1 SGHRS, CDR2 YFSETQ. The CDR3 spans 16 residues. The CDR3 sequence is CASSLEMGGSGYGYTF. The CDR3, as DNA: TGCGCCAGCAGCTTGGAAATGGGGGGTTCGGGATATGGCTACACCTTC.